This T cell receptor (beta chain) was captured by sequencing in a study of cytomegalovirus exposure and HLA in healthy donors. To note about this clone: Its target is unknown.

PCR involved 60 Vbeta and 13 Jbeta primers. Original data processing: Counted up in a later analysis, unique TCR beta chains came to some 80 million, with around 9.9 million shared. Measured with immunoSEQ multiplex PCR; TCRdb has only the in-frame clones, and not every one. V, J and clone size reflect that table, while D and trimming were determined from the DNA. The data show 130,000 or so clones, roughly 70% seen once. The study's findings and limits: A later analysis appeared to link common viral pathogens to several of the most significant clusters.

Each of the donors was a healthy bone marrow donor. Despite likely unrecorded immune exposures, the donors were nominally healthy at the time of sampling. The receptor's source is a man aged 18 to 30 in good health and CMV-seropositive. Sequencing used PBMCs.

In DNA, the CDR3 is TGTGCCAGCAGTTCCGTAGCGGGGGCTACCACAGATACGCAGTATTTT. It specifies CASSSVAGATTDTQYF. V gene TRBV27 combines with J gene TRBJ2-3; TRBD2 aligns across 9 bases. The germline CDR1 and CDR2 sequences are MNHEY and SMNVEV (reference sequence). The CDR3 spans 16 residues. Germline trimming cut 4 bases from V and 2 bases from J; bases unmatched to any gene: 7.